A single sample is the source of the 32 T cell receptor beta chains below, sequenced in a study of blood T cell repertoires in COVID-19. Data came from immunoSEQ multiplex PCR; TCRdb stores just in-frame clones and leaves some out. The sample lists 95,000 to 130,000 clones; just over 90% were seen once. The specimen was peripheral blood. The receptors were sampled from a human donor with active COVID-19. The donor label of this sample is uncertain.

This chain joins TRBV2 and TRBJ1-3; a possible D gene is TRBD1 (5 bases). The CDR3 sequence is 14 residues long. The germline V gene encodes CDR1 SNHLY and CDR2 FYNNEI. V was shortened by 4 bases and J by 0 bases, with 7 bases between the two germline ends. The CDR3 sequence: CASSGTFSGNTIYF. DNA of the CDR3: TGTGCCAGCAGTGGGACATTCTCTGGAAACACCATATATTTT. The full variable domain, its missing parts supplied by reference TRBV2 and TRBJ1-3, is EPEVTQTPSHQVTQMGQEVILRCVPISNHLYFYWYRQILGQKVEFLVSFYNNEISEKSEIFDDQFSVERPDGSNFTLKIRSTKLEDSAMYFCASSGTFSGNTIYFGEGSWLTVV.

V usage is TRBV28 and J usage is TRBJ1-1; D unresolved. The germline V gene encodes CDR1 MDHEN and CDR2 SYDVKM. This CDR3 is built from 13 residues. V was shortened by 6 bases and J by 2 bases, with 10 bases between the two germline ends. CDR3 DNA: TGTGCCAGCAGGCTAACGACAAACACTGAAGCTTTCTTT. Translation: CASRLTTNTEAFF.

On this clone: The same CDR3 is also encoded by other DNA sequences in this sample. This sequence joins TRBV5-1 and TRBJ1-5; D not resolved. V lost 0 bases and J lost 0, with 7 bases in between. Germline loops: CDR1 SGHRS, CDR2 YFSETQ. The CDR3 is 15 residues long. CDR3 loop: CASSLDSYSNQPQHF. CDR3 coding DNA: TGCGCCAGCAGCTTGGACAGCTATAGCAATCAGCCCCAGCATTTT.

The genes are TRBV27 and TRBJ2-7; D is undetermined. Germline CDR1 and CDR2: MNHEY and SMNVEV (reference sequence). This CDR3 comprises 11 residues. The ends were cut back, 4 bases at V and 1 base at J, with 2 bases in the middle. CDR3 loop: CASSSSYEQYF. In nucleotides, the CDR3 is TGTGCCAGCAGTTCATCCTACGAGCAGTACTTC.

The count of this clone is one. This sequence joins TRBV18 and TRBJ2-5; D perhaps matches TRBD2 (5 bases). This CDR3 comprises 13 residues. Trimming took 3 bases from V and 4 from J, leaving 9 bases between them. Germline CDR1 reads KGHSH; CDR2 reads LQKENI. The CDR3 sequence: CASSPGVGETQYF. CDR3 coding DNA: TGTGCCAGCTCACCCGGGGTCGGAGAGACCCAGTACTTC.

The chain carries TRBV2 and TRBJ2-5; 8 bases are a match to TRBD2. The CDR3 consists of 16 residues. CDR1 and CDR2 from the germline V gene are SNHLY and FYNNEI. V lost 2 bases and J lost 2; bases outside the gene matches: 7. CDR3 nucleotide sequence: TGTGCCAGCAGTGAAAGTCAAAAGCGGGGGCAAGAGACCCAGTACTTC. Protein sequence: CASSESQKRGQETQYF. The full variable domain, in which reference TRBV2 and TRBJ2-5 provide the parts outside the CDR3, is EPEVTQTPSHQVTQMGQEVILRCVPISNHLYFYWYRQILGQKVEFLVSFYNNEISEKSEIFDDQFSVERPDGSNFTLKIRSTKLEDSAMYFCASSESQKRGQETQYFGPGTRLLVL.

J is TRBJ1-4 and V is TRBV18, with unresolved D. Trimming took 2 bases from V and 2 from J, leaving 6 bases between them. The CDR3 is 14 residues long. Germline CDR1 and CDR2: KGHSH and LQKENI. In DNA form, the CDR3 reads TGTGCCAGCTCACCAACGGGGACTAATGAAAAACTGTTTTTT. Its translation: CASSPTGTNEKLFF. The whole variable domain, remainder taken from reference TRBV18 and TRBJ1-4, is NAGVMQNPRHLVRRRGQEARLRCSPMKGHSHVYWYRQLPEEGLKFMVYLQKENIIDESGMPKERFSAEFPKEGPSILRIQQVVRGDSAAYFCASSPTGTNEKLFFGSGTQLSVL.

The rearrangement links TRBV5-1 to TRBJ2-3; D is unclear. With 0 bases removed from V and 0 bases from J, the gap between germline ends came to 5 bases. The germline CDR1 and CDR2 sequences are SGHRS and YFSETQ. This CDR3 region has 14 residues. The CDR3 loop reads CASSLDSSTDTQYF. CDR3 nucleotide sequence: TGCGCCAGCAGCTTGGACAGCAGCACAGATACGCAGTATTTT.

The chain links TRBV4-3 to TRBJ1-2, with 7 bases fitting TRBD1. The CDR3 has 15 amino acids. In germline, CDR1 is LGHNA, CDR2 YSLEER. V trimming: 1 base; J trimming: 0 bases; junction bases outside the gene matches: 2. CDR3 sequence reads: CASSQAGTANYGYTF. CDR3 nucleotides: TGCGCCAGCAGCCAAGCCGGGACAGCTAACTATGGCTACACCTTC.

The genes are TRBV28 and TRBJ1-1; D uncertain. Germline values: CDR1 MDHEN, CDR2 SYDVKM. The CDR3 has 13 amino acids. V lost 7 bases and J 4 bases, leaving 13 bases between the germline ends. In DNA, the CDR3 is TGTGCCAGCATCCGCTGGGAGAGCACTGAAGCTTTCTTT. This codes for CASIRWESTEAFF.

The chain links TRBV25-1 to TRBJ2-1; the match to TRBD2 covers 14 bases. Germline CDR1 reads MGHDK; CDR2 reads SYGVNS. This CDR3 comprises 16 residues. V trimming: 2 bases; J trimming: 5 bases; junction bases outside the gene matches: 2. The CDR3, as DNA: TGTGCCAGCAGTGAAGGGACTAGCGGGGGTCACAATGAGCAGTTCTTC. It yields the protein CASSEGTSGGHNEQFF. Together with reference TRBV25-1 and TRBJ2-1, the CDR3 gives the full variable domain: EADIYQTPRYLVIGTGKKITLECSQTMGHDKMYWYQQDPGMELHLIHYSYGVNSTEKGDLSSESTVSRIRTEHFPLTLESARPSHTSQYLCASSEGTSGGHNEQFFGPGTRLTVL.

CDR3 sequence: CASRRQGLSYEQYF. The CDR3 region has the DNA TGTGCCAGCAGGCGACAGGGGCTCTCGTACGAGCAGTACTTC. The gene calls are TRBV28 and TRBJ2-7; 8 bases are a match to TRBD1. Germline V gene sequence: CDR1 MDHEN, CDR2 SYDVKM. Trimming took 6 bases from V and 4 from J; bases not matched to a gene: 8. CDR3 length equals 14 residues.

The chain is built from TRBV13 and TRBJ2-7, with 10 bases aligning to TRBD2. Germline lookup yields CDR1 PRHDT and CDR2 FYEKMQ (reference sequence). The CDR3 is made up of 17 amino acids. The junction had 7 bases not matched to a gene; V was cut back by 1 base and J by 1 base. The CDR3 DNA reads TGTGCCAGCAGCTTAGTCGAAGTAGCGGGGGGTTCCTACGAGCAGTACTTC. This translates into CASSLVEVAGGSYEQYF. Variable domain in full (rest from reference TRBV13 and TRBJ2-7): AAGVIQSPRHLIKEKRETATLKCYPIPRHDTVYWYQQGPGQDPQFLISFYEKMQSDKGSIPDRFSAQQFSDYHSELNMSSLELGDSALYFCASSLVEVAGGSYEQYFGPGTRLTVT.

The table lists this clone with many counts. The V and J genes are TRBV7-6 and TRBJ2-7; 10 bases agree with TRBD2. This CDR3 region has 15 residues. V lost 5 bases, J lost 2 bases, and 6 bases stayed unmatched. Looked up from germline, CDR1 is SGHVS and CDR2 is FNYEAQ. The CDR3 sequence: CASSLDTSGAYEQYF. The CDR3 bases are TGTGCCAGCAGCCTCGATACTAGCGGGGCCTACGAGCAGTACTTC.

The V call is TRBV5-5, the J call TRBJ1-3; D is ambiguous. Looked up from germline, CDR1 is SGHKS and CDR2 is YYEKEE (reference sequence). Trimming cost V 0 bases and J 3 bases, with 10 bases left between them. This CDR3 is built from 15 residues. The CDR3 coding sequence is TGTGCCAGCAGCTTGGGTTCAGGAATTGGAAACACCATATATTTT. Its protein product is CASSLGSGIGNTIYF.

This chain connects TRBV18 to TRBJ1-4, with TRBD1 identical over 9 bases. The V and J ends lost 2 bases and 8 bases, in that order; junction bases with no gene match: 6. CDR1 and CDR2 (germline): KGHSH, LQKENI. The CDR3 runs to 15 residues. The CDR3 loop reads CASSPTGGAMEKLFF. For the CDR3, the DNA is TGTGCCAGCTCACCAACAGGGGGCGCGATGGAAAAACTGTTTTTT.

The CDR3 loop is CASSQDAGADTQYF. For the CDR3, the DNA is TGCGCCAGCAGCCAAGATGCGGGCGCAGATACGCAGTATTTT. V is TRBV4-3 and J is TRBJ2-3; possibly TRBD2 for D (5 bases). From germline, CDR1 is LGHNA and CDR2 YSLEER. Trimming cost V 0 bases and J 4 bases, with 8 bases left between them. The CDR3 totals 14 residues.

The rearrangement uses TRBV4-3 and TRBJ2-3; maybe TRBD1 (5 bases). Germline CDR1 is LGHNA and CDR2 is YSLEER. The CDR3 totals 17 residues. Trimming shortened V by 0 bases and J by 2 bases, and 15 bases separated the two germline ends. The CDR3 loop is CASSQDMGPQITDTQYF. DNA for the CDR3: TGCGCCAGCAGCCAAGATATGGGGCCCCAGATCACAGATACGCAGTATTTT.

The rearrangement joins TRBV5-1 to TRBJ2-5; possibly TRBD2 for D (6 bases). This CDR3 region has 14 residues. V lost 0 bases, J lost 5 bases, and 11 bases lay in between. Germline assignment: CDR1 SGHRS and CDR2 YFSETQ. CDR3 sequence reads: CASSLDPLAETQYF. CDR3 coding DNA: TGCGCCAGCAGCTTGGATCCCCTAGCGGAGACCCAGTACTTC.

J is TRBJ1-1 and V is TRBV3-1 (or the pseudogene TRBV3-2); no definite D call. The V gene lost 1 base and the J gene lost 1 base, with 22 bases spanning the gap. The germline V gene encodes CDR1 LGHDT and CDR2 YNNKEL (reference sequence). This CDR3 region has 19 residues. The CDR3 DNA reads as TGTGCCAGCAGCCAAGTCGGAGAAGAAAAGCGAGAGGGGAACACTGAAGCTTTCTTT. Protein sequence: CASSQVGEEKREGNTEAFF.

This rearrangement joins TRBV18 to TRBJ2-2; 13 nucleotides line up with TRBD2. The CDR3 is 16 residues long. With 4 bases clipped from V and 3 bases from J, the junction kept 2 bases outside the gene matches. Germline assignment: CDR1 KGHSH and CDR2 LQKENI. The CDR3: CASSRGLAGDTGELFF. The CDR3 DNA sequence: TGTGCCAGCTCACGCGGACTAGCGGGGGACACCGGGGAGCTGTTTTTT.

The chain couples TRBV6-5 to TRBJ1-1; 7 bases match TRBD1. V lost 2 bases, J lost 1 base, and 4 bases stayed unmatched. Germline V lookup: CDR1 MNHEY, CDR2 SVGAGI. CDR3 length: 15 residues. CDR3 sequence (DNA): TGTGCCAGCAGTTACCCAGGGGGTGCGAACACTGAAGCTTTCTTT. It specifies CASSYPGGANTEAFF.

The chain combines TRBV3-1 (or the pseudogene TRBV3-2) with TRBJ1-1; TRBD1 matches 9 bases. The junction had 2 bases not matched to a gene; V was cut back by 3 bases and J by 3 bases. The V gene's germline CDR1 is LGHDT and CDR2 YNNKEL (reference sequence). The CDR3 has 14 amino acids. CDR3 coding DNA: TGTGCCAGCAGCCACGGACAGGGGTACACTGAAGCTTTCTTT. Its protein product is CASSHGQGYTEAFF.

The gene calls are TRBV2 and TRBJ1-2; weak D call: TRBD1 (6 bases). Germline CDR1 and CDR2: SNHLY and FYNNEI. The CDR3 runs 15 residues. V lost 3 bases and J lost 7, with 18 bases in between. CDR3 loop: CASSESPQGRAGYTF. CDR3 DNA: TGTGCCAGCAGTGAGTCCCCACAGGGACGGGCTGGCTACACCTTC.

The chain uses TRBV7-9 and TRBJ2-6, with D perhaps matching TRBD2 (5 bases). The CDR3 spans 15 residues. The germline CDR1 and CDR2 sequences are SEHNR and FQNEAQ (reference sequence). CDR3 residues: CGFPGIHSGANVLTF. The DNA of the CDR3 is TGTGGCTTCCCGGGGATACACTCTGGGGCCAACGTCCTGACTTTC.

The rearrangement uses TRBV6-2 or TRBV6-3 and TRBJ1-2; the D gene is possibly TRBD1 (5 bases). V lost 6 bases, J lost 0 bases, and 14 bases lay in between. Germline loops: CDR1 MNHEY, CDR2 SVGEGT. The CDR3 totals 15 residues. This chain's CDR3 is CASRYAGPANYGYTF. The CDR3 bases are TGTGCCAGCAGATACGCGGGACCGGCTAACTATGGCTACACCTTC.

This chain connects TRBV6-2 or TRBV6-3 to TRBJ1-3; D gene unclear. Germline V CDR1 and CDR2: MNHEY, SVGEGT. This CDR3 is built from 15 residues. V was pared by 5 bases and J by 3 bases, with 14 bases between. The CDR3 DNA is TGTGCCAGCAGTCCGCCGGGTTTTGGTGGAAACACCATATATTTT. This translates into CASSPPGFGGNTIYF.

The CDR3 coding sequence is TGCGCCAGCAGCCGGCACGGACAGGGGAGGTATAATTCACCCCTCCACTTT. The encoded protein is CASSRHGQGRYNSPLHF. This chain joins TRBV4-3 and TRBJ1-6; TRBD1 matches 9 bases. Losses at the gene ends were 4 bases for V and 4 bases for J; bases not matched to a gene: 8. Germline CDR1 LGHNA, CDR2 YSLEER. The CDR3 loop spans 17 amino acids.

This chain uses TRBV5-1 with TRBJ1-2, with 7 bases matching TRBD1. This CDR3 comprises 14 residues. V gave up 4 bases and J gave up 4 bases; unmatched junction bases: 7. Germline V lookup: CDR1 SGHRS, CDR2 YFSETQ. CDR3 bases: TGCGCCAGCAGCCCAGGGACAGCCCTCTATGGCTACACCTTC. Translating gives CASSPGTALYGYTF. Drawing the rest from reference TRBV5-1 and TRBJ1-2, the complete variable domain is KAGVTQTPRYLIKTRGQQVTLSCSPISGHRSVSWYQQTPGQGLQFLFEYFSETQRNKGNFPGRFSGRQFSNSRSEMNVSTLELGDSALYLCASSPGTALYGYTFGSGTRLTVV.

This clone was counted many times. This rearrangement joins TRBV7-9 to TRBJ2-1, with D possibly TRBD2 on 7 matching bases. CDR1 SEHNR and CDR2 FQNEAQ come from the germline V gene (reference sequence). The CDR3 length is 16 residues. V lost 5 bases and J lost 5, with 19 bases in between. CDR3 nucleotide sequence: TGTGCCAGCAGCCTCCTTGGCGGGGGCGCAGACAATGAGCAGTTCTTC. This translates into CASSLLGGGADNEQFF.

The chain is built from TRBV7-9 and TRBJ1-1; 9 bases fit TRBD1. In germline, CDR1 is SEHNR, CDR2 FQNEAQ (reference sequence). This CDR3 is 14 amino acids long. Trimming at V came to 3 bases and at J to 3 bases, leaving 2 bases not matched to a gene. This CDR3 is CASSFGQGYTEAFF. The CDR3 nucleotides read TGTGCCAGCAGCTTCGGACAGGGGTACACTGAAGCTTTCTTT.

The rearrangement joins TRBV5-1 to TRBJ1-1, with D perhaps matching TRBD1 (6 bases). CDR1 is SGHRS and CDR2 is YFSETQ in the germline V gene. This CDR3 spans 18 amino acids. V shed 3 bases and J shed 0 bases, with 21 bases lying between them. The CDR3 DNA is TGCGCCAGCAGCTCCCGAACCGGACAGAAGTTCATGAACACTGAAGCTTTCTTT. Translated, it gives CASSSRTGQKFMNTEAFF.